This TCR beta chain was identified in a study of CD8+ T cells in alopecia areata. Background on the study: In an open-label trial, patients got 5 to 10 mg tofacitinib twice daily. Tofacitinib lasted 6 to 18 months, then 6 months off drug.

As the sequencing template, cDNA was produced by extracting RNA and reverse transcribing it. Clones were read by immunoSEQ multiplex PCR, and TCRdb kept only the in-frame ones, dropping some. The repertoire holds 150,000 to 160,000 clones, with around half as singletons. General study findings and limits: Greater clonality was observed in lesional scalp samples, especially alopecia totalis/universalis, versus normal scalp.

The V and J ends lost 0 bases and 1 base, in that order; junction bases with no gene match: 7. There are 17 residues in the CDR3. CDR1 is LGHNA and CDR2 is YSLEER in the germline V gene. This clone was detected a few times. Its antigen is as yet unknown. PBMCs provided sorted CD4+ and CD8+ T cells. This TCR derives from a human donor with alopecia areata. The sample in question was CD8+ T cells sorted from blood, obtained at week 0. The chain carries TRBV4-3 and TRBJ1-1, with 8 bases fitting TRBD1. The CDR3 protein is CASSQDPPQGENTEAFF. In DNA, the CDR3 is TGCGCCAGCAGCCAAGACCCCCCACAGGGGGAGAACACTGAAGCTTTCTTT.